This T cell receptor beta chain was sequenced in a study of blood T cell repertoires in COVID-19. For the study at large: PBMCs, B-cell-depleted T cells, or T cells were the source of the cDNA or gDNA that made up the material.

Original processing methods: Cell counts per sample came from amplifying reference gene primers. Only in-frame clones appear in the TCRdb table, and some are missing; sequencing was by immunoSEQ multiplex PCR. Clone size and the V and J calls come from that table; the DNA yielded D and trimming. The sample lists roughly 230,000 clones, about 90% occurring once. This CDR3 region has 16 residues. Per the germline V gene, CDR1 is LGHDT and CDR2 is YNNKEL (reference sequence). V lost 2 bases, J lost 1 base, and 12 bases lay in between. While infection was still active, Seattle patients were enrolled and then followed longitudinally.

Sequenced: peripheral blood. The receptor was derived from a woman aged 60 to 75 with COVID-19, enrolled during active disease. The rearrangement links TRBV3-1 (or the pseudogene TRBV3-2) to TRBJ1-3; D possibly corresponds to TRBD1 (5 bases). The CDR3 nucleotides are TGTGCCAGCAGCCAATTGCCCCCAGGGTCTGGAAACACCATATATTTT. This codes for CASSQLPPGSGNTIYF.